A selection of T cell receptor beta chains follows, all from one sample in a study of T cell changes during pregnancy in multiple sclerosis. Clones were sequenced by immunoSEQ multiplex PCR, and TCRdb holds only the in-frame ones, with some missing. In the table there are tens of thousands of clones, 88% of which are singletons. This specimen was CD4+ T cells from peripheral blood mononuclear cells, taken in the second trimester of pregnancy. The receptors come from a female donor with multiple sclerosis, enrolled in a pregnancy study. Both conserved end residues are part of each CDR3.

v_call cdr3_aa
TRBV6-5 CASSGTGQGNTIYF
TRBV7-2 CASSPRVSGNEQFF
TRBV7-9 CASSSRLAVIYNEQFF
TRBV11-3 CASSSDGLDYNEQFF
TRBV19 CASSVTGTGLKDTQYF
TRBV6-5 CASSLQGLANYGYTF
TRBV5-6 CASSLTSGRVYNEQFF
TRBV10-3 CAIKEAGGMNTEAFF
TRBV7-9 CASSLTGNTEAFF
TRBV19 CAPRAGTSYEQYF
TRBV9 CASSPTNRATSNTGELFF
TRBV30 CAWREKGLAGVQGEFF